This T cell receptor beta chain is drawn from a study of Ad26.COV2.S vaccination and SARS-CoV-2 variants. Study overall: Administration of Ad26.COV2.S was intramuscular, either once or twice 56 days apart. Overall study findings and caveats: Considerable breadth of spike-specific CD8+ and CD4+ T cell responses has reportedly been documented following vaccination.

Treatment: around 19 received Ad26.COV2.S at low or high dose, single or two shots; about 5 received placebo; per-sample allocation not given. Day 63 after the first vaccine or placebo injection was the time point for sampling. Boston hosted the donor, who was an adult aged 18-55 years. Libraries were prepared by immunoSEQ multiplex PCR; TCRdb keeps only in-frame clonotypes and omits some of them. The table has about 440,000 clones, about 92% seen once. The CDR3 loop spans 16 amino acids. Trimming left V 2 bases short and J 0 bases short, with 11 bases between. Germline V CDR1 and CDR2: SGHVS, FNYEAQ. As to this clone: No antigen is known for it.

The receptor was derived from a person between 18 and 65 years old who received the Ad26.COV2.S COVID-19 vaccine or a placebo. The chain is built from TRBV7-6 and TRBJ2-1, with a tentative D call TRBD2 (6 bases). The sample here was peripheral blood, taken in a trial of Ad26.COV2.S vaccine versus placebo. DNA of the CDR3: TGTGCCAGCAGCTTAATGGCTAGCGTCTCCTACAATGAGCAGTTCTTC. Protein: CASSLMASVSYNEQFF. Looking up the rest from reference TRBV7-6 and TRBJ2-1 gives the full variable domain: GAGVSQSPRYKVTKRGQDVALRCDPISGHVSLYWYRQALGQGPEFLTYFNYEAQQDKSGLPNDRFSAERPEGSISTLTIQRTEQRDSAMYRCASSLMASVSYNEQFFGPGTRLTVL.